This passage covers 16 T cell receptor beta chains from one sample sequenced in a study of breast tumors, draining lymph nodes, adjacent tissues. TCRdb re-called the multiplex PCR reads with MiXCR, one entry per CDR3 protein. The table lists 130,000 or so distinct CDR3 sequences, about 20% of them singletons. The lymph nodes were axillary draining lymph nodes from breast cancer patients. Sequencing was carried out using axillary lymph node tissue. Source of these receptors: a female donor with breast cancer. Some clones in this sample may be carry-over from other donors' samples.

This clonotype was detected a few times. CDR3 residues: CASSWGTGSREQYF. The CDR3 DNA is TGTGCCAGCAGTTGGGGGACAGGGTCGCGGGAGCAGTACTTC. The chain uses TRBV28 and TRBJ2-7; 9 nucleotides line up with TRBD1. The CDR3 is 14 amino acids. Germline V gene sequence: CDR1 MDHEN, CDR2 SYDVKM. The trim removed 4 bases at V and 7 bases at J, leaving 8 bases unmatched.

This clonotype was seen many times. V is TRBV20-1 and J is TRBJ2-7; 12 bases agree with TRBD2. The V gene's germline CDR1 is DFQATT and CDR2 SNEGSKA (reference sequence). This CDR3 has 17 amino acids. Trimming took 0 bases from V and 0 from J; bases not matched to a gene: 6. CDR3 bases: TGCAGTGCTAGAGATGGGGGGACTAGCGGGCTCTCCTACGAGCAGTACTTC. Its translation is CSARDGGTSGLSYEQYF.

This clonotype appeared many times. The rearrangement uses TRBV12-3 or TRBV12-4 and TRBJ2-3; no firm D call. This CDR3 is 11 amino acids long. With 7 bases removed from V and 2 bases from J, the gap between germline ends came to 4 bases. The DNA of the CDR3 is TGTGCCAGCACTTTCACAGATACGCAGTATTTT. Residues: CASTFTDTQYF.

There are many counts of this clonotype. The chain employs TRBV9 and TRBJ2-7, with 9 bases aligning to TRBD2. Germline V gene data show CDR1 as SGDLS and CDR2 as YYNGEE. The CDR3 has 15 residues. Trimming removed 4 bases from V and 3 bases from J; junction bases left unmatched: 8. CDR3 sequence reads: CASSTSLAGRYEQYF. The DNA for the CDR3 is TGTGCCAGCAGCACCTCCCTAGCGGGGCGCTACGAGCAGTACTTC.

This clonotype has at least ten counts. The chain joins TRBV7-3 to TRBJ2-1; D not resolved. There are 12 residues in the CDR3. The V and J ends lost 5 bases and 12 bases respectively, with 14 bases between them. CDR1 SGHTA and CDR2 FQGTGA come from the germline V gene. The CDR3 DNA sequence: TGTGCCAGCAGCCCCGGTGGGTGTGTGCAGTTCTTC. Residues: CASSPGGCVQFF.

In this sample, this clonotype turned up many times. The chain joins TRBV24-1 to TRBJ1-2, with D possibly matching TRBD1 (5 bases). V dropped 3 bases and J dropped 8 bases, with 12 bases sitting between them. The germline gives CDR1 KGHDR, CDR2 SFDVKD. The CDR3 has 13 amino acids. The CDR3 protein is CATSDRAGKGYTF. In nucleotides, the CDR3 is TGTGCCACCAGTGATAGGGCAGGGAAAGGCTACACCTTC.

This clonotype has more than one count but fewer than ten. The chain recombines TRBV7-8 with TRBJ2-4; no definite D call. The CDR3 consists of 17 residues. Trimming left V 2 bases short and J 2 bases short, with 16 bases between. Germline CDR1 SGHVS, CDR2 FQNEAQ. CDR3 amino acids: CASSLSHTLVTKNIQYF. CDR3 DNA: TGTGCCAGCAGCTTATCCCACACGCTCGTAACCAAAAACATTCAGTACTTC.

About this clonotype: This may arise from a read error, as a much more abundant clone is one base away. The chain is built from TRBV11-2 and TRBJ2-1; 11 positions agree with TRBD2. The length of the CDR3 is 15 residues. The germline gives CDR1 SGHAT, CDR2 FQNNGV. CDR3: CASSRGTSGYNERFF. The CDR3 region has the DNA TGTGCCAGCAGCCGTGGGACTAGCGGTTACAATGAGCGGTTCTTC. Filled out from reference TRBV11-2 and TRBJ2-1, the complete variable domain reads EAGVAQSPRYKIIEKRQSVAFWCNPISGHATLYWYQQILGQGPKLLIQFQNNGVVDDSQLPKDRFSAERLKGVDSTLKIQPAKLEDSAVYLCASSRGTSGYNERFFGPGTRLTVL.

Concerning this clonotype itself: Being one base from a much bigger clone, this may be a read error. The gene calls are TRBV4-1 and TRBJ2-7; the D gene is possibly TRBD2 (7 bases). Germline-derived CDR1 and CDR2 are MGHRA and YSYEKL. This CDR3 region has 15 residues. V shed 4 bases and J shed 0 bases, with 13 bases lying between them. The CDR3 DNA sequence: TGCGCCAGCAGCCCTTCGGGGGGCCACTCCTACGAGCAGTACTTC. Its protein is CASSPSGGHSYEQYF.

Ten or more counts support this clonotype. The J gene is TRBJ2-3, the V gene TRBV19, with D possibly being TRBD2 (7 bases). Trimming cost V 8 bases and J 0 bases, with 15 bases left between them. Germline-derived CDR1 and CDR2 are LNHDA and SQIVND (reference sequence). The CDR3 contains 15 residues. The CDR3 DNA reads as TGTGCCAGTTTAAAGGGGGGGAAGAGCACAGATACGCAGTATTTT. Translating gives CASLKGGKSTDTQYF.

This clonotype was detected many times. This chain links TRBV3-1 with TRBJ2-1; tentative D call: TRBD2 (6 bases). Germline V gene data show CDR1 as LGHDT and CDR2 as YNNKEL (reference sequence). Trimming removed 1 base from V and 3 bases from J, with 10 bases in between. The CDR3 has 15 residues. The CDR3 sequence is CASSQVGRGYNEQFF. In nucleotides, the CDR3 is TGTGCCAGCAGCCAAGTGGGGCGGGGCTACAATGAGCAGTTCTTC.

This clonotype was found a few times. The CDR3 protein is CASSSGSRWETQYF. In DNA form, the CDR3 reads TGTGCCAGCAGTTCTGGAAGCAGGTGGGAGACCCAGTACTTC. This rearrangement joins TRBV28 to TRBJ2-5; D is ambiguous. The CDR3 contains 14 residues. The V end lost 4 bases, the J end lost 5 bases, and 14 bases lay between the germline ends. The germline CDR1 and CDR2 sequences are MDHEN and SYDVKM.

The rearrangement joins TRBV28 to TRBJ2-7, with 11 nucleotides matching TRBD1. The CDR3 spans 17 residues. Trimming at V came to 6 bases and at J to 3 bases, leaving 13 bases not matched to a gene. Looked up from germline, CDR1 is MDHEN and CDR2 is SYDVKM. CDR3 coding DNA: TGTGCCAGCAGCCAGACCCCGGGGACAGGGGGGGACTACGAGCAGTACTTC. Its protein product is CASSQTPGTGGDYEQYF.

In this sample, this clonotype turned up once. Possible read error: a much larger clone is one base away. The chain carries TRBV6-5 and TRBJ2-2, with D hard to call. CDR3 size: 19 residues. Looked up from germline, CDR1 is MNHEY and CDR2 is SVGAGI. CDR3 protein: CASSTAGLGTGPNTRELFF. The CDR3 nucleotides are TGTGCCAGCAGTACCGCCGGCCTAGGCACTGGGCCGAACACCAGGGAGCTGTTTTTT.

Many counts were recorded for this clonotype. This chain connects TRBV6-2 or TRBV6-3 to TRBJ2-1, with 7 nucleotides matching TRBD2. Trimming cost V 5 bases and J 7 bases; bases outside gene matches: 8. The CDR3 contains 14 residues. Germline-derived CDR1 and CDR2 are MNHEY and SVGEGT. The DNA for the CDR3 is TGTGCCAGCAGTCAAGGGAGGGCCCTTAATGAGCAGTTCTTC. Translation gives CASSQGRALNEQFF.

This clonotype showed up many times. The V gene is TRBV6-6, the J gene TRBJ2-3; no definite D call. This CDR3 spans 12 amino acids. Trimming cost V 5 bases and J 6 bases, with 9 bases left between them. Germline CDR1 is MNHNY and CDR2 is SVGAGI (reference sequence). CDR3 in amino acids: CASSQESDTQYF. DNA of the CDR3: TGTGCCAGCAGTCAGGAGTCTGATACGCAGTATTTT.